One sample yielded the 23 T cell receptor beta chains listed below, sequenced in a study of spatial heterogeneity in lung cancer. TCRdb re-derived calls from the 5' RACE reads in MiXCR, one entry per CDR3 protein. Among 3,500 to 4,000 distinct CDR3 sequences listed, over 4% were seen once. General study results and limits: Higher tumor mutation counts went along with higher counts of expanded intratumoral alpha and beta TCRs.

Time point here: sample taken at primary tumor resection. These TCRs' antigens remain unknown. The sample consisted of lung tumor tissue, taken at surgery. The receptor source for this set is a female donor with early-stage non-small cell lung cancer.

This clonotype was found many times. The chain has TRBV5-1 and TRBJ2-1; maybe TRBD2 (7 bases). The CDR3 length is 16 residues. Germline lookup yields CDR1 SGHRS and CDR2 YFSETQ. Trimming pared 0 bases from V and 8 bases from J, leaving 18 bases between. The CDR3 loop is CASSLVWGGSEHEQFF. The CDR3 nucleotides read TGCGCCAGCAGCTTGGTCTGGGGGGGCTCCGAACATGAGCAGTTCTTC.

Within the sample, this clonotype is medium-sized. The chain employs TRBV28 and TRBJ1-1; D is undetermined. The V end lost 5 bases, the J end lost 1 base, and 8 bases lay between the germline ends. The CDR3 totals 13 residues. Germline V CDR1 and CDR2: MDHEN, SYDVKM. CDR3: CASSRPGNTEAFF. The CDR3 DNA reads TGTGCCAGCAGTCGACCCGGGAACACTGAAGCTTTCTTT.

In its sample, this clonotype is medium-sized. For the CDR3, the DNA is TGTGCCAGCAGCTTACTAGCGGGGGGACACAATGAGCAGTTCTTC. Translated: CASSLLAGGHNEQFF. The gene calls are TRBV7-2 and TRBJ2-1; 11 nucleotides align to TRBD2. This CDR3 spans 15 amino acids. CDR1 and CDR2 (germline): SGHTA, FQGNSA. V lost 2 bases and J lost 5; bases outside the gene matches: 2. The variable domain in full, with the rest retrieved from reference TRBV7-2 and TRBJ2-1, is GAGVSQSPSNKVTEKGKDVELRCDPISGHTALYWYRQSLGQGLEFLIYFQGNSAPDKSGLPSDRFSAERTGGSVSTLTIQRTQQEDSAVYLCASSLLAGGHNEQFFGPGTRLTVL.

In this sample, this clonotype turned up many times. The chain joins TRBV3-1 to TRBJ2-3; either TRBD1 or TRBD2 may fit D (5 bases each). The CDR3 sequence is 15 residues long. Trimming left V 0 bases short and J 4 bases short, with 11 bases between. Germline loops: CDR1 LGHDT, CDR2 YNNKEL (reference sequence). The CDR3 loop is CASSQDSGGADTQYF. The CDR3, as DNA: TGTGCCAGCAGCCAAGACAGTGGGGGAGCAGATACGCAGTATTTT.

This clonotype occurred many times. This chain joins TRBV28 and TRBJ1-1; D is undetermined. This CDR3 region has 13 residues. V lost 5 bases, J lost 1 base, and 8 bases lay in between. From germline, CDR1 is MDHEN and CDR2 SYDVKM. The DNA for the CDR3 is TGTGCCAGCAGTAATCAGTGGAACACTGAAGCTTTCTTT. It translates to CASSNQWNTEAFF.

This clonotype ranks as large. V usage is TRBV7-3 and J usage is TRBJ2-1, with D possibly called TRBD1 or TRBD2 (5 bases each). CDR1 and CDR2 (germline): SGHTA, FQGTGA. The CDR3 is 14 residues long. The V end was cut by 5 bases, the J end by 4 bases, with 12 bases between. CDR3 region: CASSERGSYNEQFF. The CDR3 DNA is TGTGCCAGCAGCGAGAGGGGTTCTTACAATGAGCAGTTCTTC.

By frequency in the sample, this clonotype is medium-sized. The J gene is TRBJ1-2, the V gene TRBV20-1; no clear D. V was clipped by 3 bases and J by 4 bases, with 15 bases between them. The CDR3 sequence is 14 residues long. Germline CDR1 reads DFQATT; CDR2 reads SNEGSKA (reference sequence). CDR3 DNA sequence: TGCAGTGCTAGGGTCCTTCCTACTAGCTATGGCTACACCTTC. Residues: CSARVLPTSYGYTF.

By its share, this clonotype is medium-sized. The chain employs TRBV7-2 and TRBJ2-7, with 8 bases fitting TRBD1. This CDR3 has 14 amino acids. Germline V gives CDR1 SGHTA, CDR2 FQGNSA. Trimming removed 5 bases from V and 4 bases from J; junction bases left unmatched: 7. CDR3 bases: TGTGCCAGCAGCCGGACAGGGAACAGGTACGAGCAGTACTTC. This sequence encodes CASSRTGNRYEQYF. Full variable domain (outside the CDR3, taken from reference TRBV7-2 and TRBJ2-7): GAGVSQSPSNKVTEKGKDVELRCDPISGHTALYWYRQSLGQGLEFLIYFQGNSAPDKSGLPSDRFSAERTGGSVSTLTIQRTQQEDSAVYLCASSRTGNRYEQYFGPGTRLTVT.

This clonotype came up many times. Given a much more abundant clone one base away, this may be a read error. The chain is built from TRBV12-3 or TRBV12-4 and TRBJ2-3; weak D call: TRBD1 (5 bases). The CDR3 spans 11 residues. CDR3 sequence reads: CASRDKDMQYF. The DNA of the CDR3 is TGTGCCAGCAGGGACAAAGATATGCAGTATTTT.

At least ten counts were recorded for this clonotype. This rearrangement joins TRBV6-7 to TRBJ1-2, with unresolved D. TRBV6-7 is annotated as an ORF whose role is uncertain. The V gene lost 0 bases and the J gene lost 2 bases, with 13 bases spanning the gap. CDR3 length equals 16 residues. CDR3 loop: CASSYSIQWSNYGYTF. The CDR3 DNA reads as TGTGCCAGCAGTTACTCGATACAGTGGTCAAACTATGGCTACACCTTC.

By share, this clonotype ranks as medium-sized. The chain recombines TRBV2 with TRBJ2-3, with 12 bases lining up with TRBD1. The CDR3 consists of 15 residues. Germline V gene data show CDR1 as SNHLY and CDR2 as FYNNEI. Trimming removed 6 bases from V and 4 bases from J; junction bases left unmatched: 5. The CDR3 reads CASSRDRGRSDTQYF. The CDR3 DNA sequence: TGTGCCAGCAGCCGGGACAGGGGGCGTTCAGATACGCAGTATTTT.

Comment on this clonotype: This clone may be a read error of a much larger clone one base away. The chain combines TRBV7-2 with TRBJ2-7; no clear D gene. The germline V and J ends were trimmed by 4 bases and 5 bases, with 3 bases remaining between them. Germline V gives CDR1 SGHTA, CDR2 FQGNSA. The CDR3 is 10 residues long. The CDR3 DNA sequence: TGTGCCAGCAGCTGTCACGAGCAGTACTTC. It is translated as CASSCHEQYF.

This clonotype was detected many times. The chain links TRBV7-2 to TRBJ2-1; 10 nucleotides line up with TRBD2. Germline CDR1 reads SGHTA; CDR2 reads FQGNSA. CDR3 length equals 15 residues. J lost 4 bases, V lost 3 bases, and 3 bases had no gene match. The DNA for the CDR3 is TGTGCCAGCAGCTTGGTACTAGCGGGGTACAATGAGCAGTTCTTC. It yields the protein CASSLVLAGYNEQFF.

This clonotype counts as medium-sized. The chain uses TRBV5-6 and TRBJ2-2; TRBD1 agrees at 7 bases. CDR1 and CDR2 (germline): SGHDT, YYEEEE. The junction had 4 bases not matched to a gene; V was cut back by 0 bases and J by 5 bases. This CDR3 has 15 residues. The CDR3: CASSLDRGSTGELFF. The CDR3 DNA follows: TGTGCCAGCAGCTTGGACAGGGGCTCAACCGGGGAGCTGTTTTTT.

For the CDR3, the DNA is TGTGCCAGCAGTGGGGGGCAGGGTGGCGACTATGGCTACACCTTC. Translated, it gives CASSGGQGGDYGYTF. The chain recombines TRBV6-1 with TRBJ1-2; possibly TRBD1 for D (6 bases). The CDR3 has 15 amino acids. The germline V and J ends were trimmed by 4 bases and 3 bases, with 15 bases remaining between them. Germline V gives CDR1 MNHNS, CDR2 SASEGT.

By share, this clonotype counts as medium-sized. V is TRBV14 and J is TRBJ1-6, with TRBD1 as a possible D gene (5 bases). This CDR3 is 14 amino acids long. Germline V gene lookup returns CDR1 SGHDN and CDR2 FVKESK. V was shortened by 3 bases and J by 7 bases, with 10 bases between the two germline ends. Written as DNA, the CDR3 is TGTGCCAGCAGCCAGGGCAGGGAAAATTCACCCCTCCACTTT. Amino acid sequence: CASSQGRENSPLHF.

This clonotype was recorded many times. This sequence joins TRBV29-1 and TRBJ2-5, with D hard to call. The CDR3 totals 12 residues. V was shortened by 5 bases and J by 1 base, with 8 bases between the two germline ends. Germline loops: CDR1 SQVTM, CDR2 ANQGSEA. CDR3 sequence: CSVWQTQETQYF. In nucleotides, the CDR3 is TGCAGCGTTTGGCAGACCCAAGAGACCCAGTACTTC.

This clonotype qualifies as medium-sized. This chain joins TRBV14 and TRBJ2-7; D may match TRBD1 or TRBD2 (5 bases each). Germline V gives CDR1 SGHDN, CDR2 FVKESK. V was trimmed by 1 base and J by 7 bases, leaving 14 bases between them. CDR3 length equals 14 residues. As DNA, the CDR3 is TGTGCCAGCAGCCAAGGGGGAATCGGGGCAGAGCAGTACTTC. Its translation is CASSQGGIGAEQYF.

This clonotype is medium-sized by share. This chain links TRBV28 with TRBJ2-5; 11 bases fit TRBD2. CDR3 size: 15 residues. The germline V gene has CDR1 MDHEN and CDR2 SYDVKM. Losses at the gene ends were 5 bases for V and 6 bases for J; bases not matched to a gene: 8. The CDR3 region is CASSTSSGGRKTQYF. The CDR3 DNA reads as TGTGCCAGCAGTACCTCTAGCGGGGGGCGGAAGACCCAGTACTTC.

This clonotype appeared many times. The chain combines TRBV20-1 with TRBJ2-7; D uncertain. The CDR3 length is 12 residues. Trimming took 3 bases from V and 5 from J, leaving 11 bases between them. In germline, CDR1 is DFQATT, CDR2 SNEGSKA (reference sequence). The CDR3 DNA is TGCAGTGCTAGTAAGGGCTTCAACGAGCAGTACTTC. Translation gives CSASKGFNEQYF.

This clonotype was seen at least ten times. The chain combines TRBV11-2 with TRBJ1-1; 7 bases match TRBD1. Unmatched junction bases numbered 9, after V lost 4 bases and J lost 13 bases. The CDR3 has 12 residues. Germline V gene data show CDR1 as SGHAT and CDR2 as FQNNGV. Here the CDR3 DNA reads TGTGCCAGCAGCTCGGGCAGGGGGGGTGGTTTCTTT. Translating it yields CASSSGRGGGFF.

This clonotype showed up many times. The chain joins TRBV6-2 or TRBV6-3 to TRBJ1-1; D is unclear. V dropped 4 bases and J dropped 3 bases, with 9 bases sitting between them. The germline V gene has CDR1 MNHEY and CDR2 SVGEGT. There are 13 residues in the CDR3. The CDR3 loop reads CASSFWVDTEAFF. The DNA for the CDR3 is TGTGCCAGCAGTTTTTGGGTGGACACTGAAGCTTTCTTT.

This clonotype is classed as large (0.1 to 1%). The chain recombines TRBV2 with TRBJ1-4; D perhaps matches TRBD1 (5 bases). V shed 9 bases and J shed 7 bases, with 15 bases lying between them. From germline, CDR1 is SNHLY and CDR2 FYNNEI. The CDR3 is 13 residues long. The CDR3 loop reads CARRTPTLEKLFF. CDR3 in DNA: TGTGCCAGACGGACACCAACTCTTGAAAAACTGTTTTTT.